This entry concerns a single TCR beta chain. The antigen is undetermined. A clone one base away is much larger, so this may be a read error. Quantitative barcoded 5'-RACE was used to prepare TCR beta libraries. TCRdb reprocessed the 5' RACE reads with MiXCR, giving one entry per CDR3 protein. The data contain some 130,000 distinct CDR3 sequences, more than 5.5% of them singletons. This sample is drawn from a study of CD8 T cells in ankylosing spondylitis. General observations from the study: Disease-associated clones were reportedly significantly overrepresented in matched ankylosing spondylitis synovial fluid. Clones linked with disease were CD8+ and fairly uncommon in the peripheral blood.

Sequencing used blood, either unsorted or a sorted T cell fraction (not recorded which). The clonotype was recovered from a female donor with ankylosing spondylitis or in good health (not recorded which).

CDR3 in amino acids: CAIRCLSGGADTQYF. In DNA, the CDR3 is TGTGCCATCAGATGCCTTAGCGGGGGGGCAGATACGCAGTATTTT. V usage is TRBV10-3 and J usage is TRBJ2-3, with 11 bases fitting TRBD2. The CDR3 extends over 15 amino acids. Germline V lookup: CDR1 ENHRY, CDR2 SYGVKD. The ends lost 6 bases at V and 4 bases at J; junction bases unmatched: 6.